The rows below give T cell receptor beta chains drawn from one sample of a study of cytomegalovirus exposure and HLA in healthy donors. Data came from immunoSEQ multiplex PCR; TCRdb stores just in-frame clones and leaves some out. The table has about 190,000 clones, roughly four fifths seen once. Sequenced input: PBMCs. These receptors were taken from a woman in her thirties in good health and CMV-seropositive. Each CDR3 is given with its conserved first and last residue. The order of the fields is clone size, V gene, D gene, J gene, CDR3 protein, CDR3 DNA. D genes are given only for firm matches. Expanded clones are given a class, and other clones once, few, many or no size at all.

>.|TRBV6-5|.|TRBJ1-2
CASSYSTYNYGYTF
TGTGCCAGCAGTTACTCGACTTATAACTATGGCTACACCTTC
>.|TRBV2|TRBD2|TRBJ2-7
CASSATLLAGVDEQYF
TGTGCCAGCAGTGCGACTTTACTAGCGGGAGTTGACGAGCAGTACTTC
>.|TRBV19|TRBD1|TRBJ1-1
CASTPWDRRKGGGAFF
TGTGCCAGTACCCCCTGGGACAGAAGAAAGGGGGGAGGAGCTTTCTTT
>.|TRBV7-9|.|TRBJ2-2
CASSLASQNTGELFF
TGTGCCAGCAGCTTAGCTAGCCAAAACACCGGGGAGCTGTTTTTT
>.|TRBV7-9|.|TRBJ1-1
CASSYSTLGNTEAFF
TGTGCCAGCAGCTATTCTACCCTTGGGAACACTGAAGCTTTCTTT
>.|TRBV27|.|TRBJ2-7
CASSLRGNLGSYEQYF
TGTGCCAGCAGTTTACGCGGGAACTTGGGCTCCTACGAGCAGTACTTC
>few|TRBV9|TRBD2|TRBJ2-7
CASSVETSFDEQYF
TGTGCCAGCAGCGTAGAGACTAGCTTCGACGAGCAGTACTTC
>.|TRBV29-1|TRBD1|TRBJ2-3
CSVEGDRGQGTDTQYF
TGCAGCGTTGAAGGGGACAGGGGACAGGGCACAGATACGCAGTATTTT
>.|TRBV5-3|.|TRBJ1-1
CARSLFSGAGPGTEAFF
TGTGCCAGAAGCTTGTTCTCAGGGGCAGGGCCTGGCACTGAAGCTTTCTTT
>.|TRBV5-1|TRBD1|TRBJ1-1
CASSLPGQPNTEAFF
TGCGCCAGCAGCTTACCGGGACAGCCGAACACTGAAGCTTTCTTT
>.|TRBV9|TRBD1|TRBJ1-2
CASRQGARGYTF
TGTGCCAGCAGACAGGGGGCGCGTGGCTACACCTTC
>.|TRBV5-6|.|TRBJ2-1
CASSLGAGSYNEQFF
TGTGCCAGCAGCTTGGGTGCAGGGTCGTACAATGAGCAGTTCTTC
>.|TRBV7-8|.|TRBJ2-7
CASSVTGPSSYEQYF
TGTGCCAGCAGCGTAACAGGGCCCTCGTCCTACGAGCAGTACTTC
>.|TRBV19|TRBD1|TRBJ1-2
CASSDRGGNGYTF
TGTGCCAGTAGCGACAGGGGAGGGAATGGCTACACCTTC
>.|TRBV19|TRBD1|TRBJ1-1
CASSTTGHTEAFF
TGTGCCAGTAGTACGACAGGGCACACTGAAGCTTTCTTT
>few|TRBV5-1|.|TRBJ2-1
CASSPSSDSYNEQFF
TGCGCCAGCAGCCCGTCTAGCGACTCCTACAATGAGCAGTTCTTC
>.|TRBV28|TRBD1|TRBJ2-7
CASTPGQGSYEQYF
TGTGCCAGCACCCCCGGACAGGGCTCCTACGAGCAGTACTTC
>.|TRBV2|TRBD1|TRBJ1-2
CASSILLKRQGIPF
TGTGCCAGCAGTATACTCCTTAAAAGACAGGGAATACCCTTC
>.|TRBV28|.|TRBJ2-2
CASSFGGARGELFF
TGTGCCAGCAGTTTCGGTGGGGCCAGAGGGGAGCTGTTTTTT
>.|TRBV5-6|.|TRBJ1-2
CASSLGQGDGYTF
TGTGCCAGCAGCTTGGGTCAGGGTGATGGCTACACCTTC
>once|TRBV27|TRBD1|TRBJ1-4
CASSLTGDNEKLFF
TGTGCCAGCAGCTTGACAGGGGATAATGAAAAACTGTTTTTT
>.|TRBV6-1|.|TRBJ2-7
CASSEGPGHLAYEQYF
TGTGCCAGCAGTGAAGGCCCCGGACACCTTGCCTACGAGCAGTACTTC
>once|TRBV19|.|TRBJ2-5
CASSIAGFQETQYF
TGTGCCAGTAGTATAGCAGGGTTCCAAGAGACCCAGTACTTC
>.|TRBV5-5|.|TRBJ2-7
CASSLGSRGYEQYF
TGTGCCAGCAGCTTGGGGAGCCGCGGGTACGAGCAGTACTTC
>.|TRBV27|.|TRBJ1-1
CASSSTRGLGKNTEAFF
TGTGCCAGCAGTTCCACCCGGGGTCTTGGGAAGAACACTGAAGCTTTCTTT
>.|TRBV28|.|TRBJ1-1
CASLGQPLNTEAFF
TGTGCCAGCCTCGGACAGCCTTTGAACACTGAAGCTTTCTTT
>.|TRBV6-5|.|TRBJ1-1
CASKKGVTEAFF
TGTGCCAGCAAGAAGGGAGTTACTGAAGCTTTCTTT
>.|TRBV19|TRBD2|TRBJ2-7
CASKARESYEQYF
TGTGCCAGTAAGGCGCGGGAGTCCTACGAGCAGTACTTC
>.|TRBV7-9|.|TRBJ1-1
CASSWEGNTEAFF
TGTGCCAGCAGCTGGGAGGGGAACACTGAAGCTTTCTTT
>once|TRBV11-2|.|TRBJ2-3
CASSTVQGSDTQYF
TGTGCCAGCAGCACCGTACAGGGATCAGATACGCAGTATTTT
>once|TRBV28|TRBD2|TRBJ2-1
CASSLKRDMGEQFF
TGTGCCAGCAGCTTAAAGCGGGATATGGGTGAGCAGTTCTTC
>.|TRBV7-2|.|TRBJ2-7
CASSRRDLLYEQYF
TGTGCCAGCAGCCGCCGGGATCTCCTCTACGAGCAGTACTTC
>.|TRBV7-2|TRBD2|TRBJ2-7
CASSFMTSGSYEQYF
TGTGCCAGCAGCTTTATGACTAGCGGGAGCTACGAGCAGTACTTC
>once|TRBV5-1|.|TRBJ2-3
CASSPYASSLGPDTQYF
TGCGCCAGCAGTCCCTACGCTTCTAGCCTAGGACCAGATACGCAGTATTTT
>.|TRBV5-5|.|TRBJ1-4
CASSRAGEAGEKLFF
TGTGCCAGCAGCCGGGCCGGGGAAGCAGGTGAAAAACTGTTTTTT
>.|TRBV4-1|.|TRBJ2-7
CASSQGTPSYEQYF
TGCGCCAGCAGCCAAGGTACACCCTCCTACGAGCAGTACTTC
>few|TRBV11-2|.|TRBJ1-5
CASSPYTGPNQPQHF
TGTGCCAGCAGCCCTTATACAGGGCCAAATCAGCCCCAGCATTTT
>few|TRBV27|.|TRBJ2-1
CASSRGAYNEQFF
TGTGCCAGCAGTCGCGGGGCCTACAATGAGCAGTTCTTC
>once|TRBV11-2|TRBD2|TRBJ2-7
CASSLGLAGVYEQYF
TGTGCCAGCAGCTTAGGGTTAGCGGGGGTATACGAGCAGTACTTC
>.|TRBV18|TRBD1|TRBJ2-7
CASSYTGAYEQYF
TGTGCCAGCTCATATACAGGGGCCTACGAGCAGTACTTC
>.|TRBV28|TRBD1|TRBJ2-5
CATRQGAWETQYF
TGTGCCACCCGACAGGGGGCTTGGGAGACCCAGTACTTC
>.|TRBV29-1|.|TRBJ1-2
CSVEDLRGSSNYGYTF
TGCAGCGTTGAAGATCTTAGGGGGAGTTCTAACTATGGCTACACCTTC
>.|TRBV6-5|TRBD1|TRBJ1-3
CASSYGTVRSGNTIYF
TGTGCCAGCAGTTATGGGACAGTACGCTCTGGAAACACCATATATTTT
>.|TRBV5-6|TRBD1|TRBJ2-7
CASSWGETGDRSYEQYF
TGTGCCAGCAGCTGGGGTGAAACAGGGGATCGGTCCTACGAGCAGTACTTC